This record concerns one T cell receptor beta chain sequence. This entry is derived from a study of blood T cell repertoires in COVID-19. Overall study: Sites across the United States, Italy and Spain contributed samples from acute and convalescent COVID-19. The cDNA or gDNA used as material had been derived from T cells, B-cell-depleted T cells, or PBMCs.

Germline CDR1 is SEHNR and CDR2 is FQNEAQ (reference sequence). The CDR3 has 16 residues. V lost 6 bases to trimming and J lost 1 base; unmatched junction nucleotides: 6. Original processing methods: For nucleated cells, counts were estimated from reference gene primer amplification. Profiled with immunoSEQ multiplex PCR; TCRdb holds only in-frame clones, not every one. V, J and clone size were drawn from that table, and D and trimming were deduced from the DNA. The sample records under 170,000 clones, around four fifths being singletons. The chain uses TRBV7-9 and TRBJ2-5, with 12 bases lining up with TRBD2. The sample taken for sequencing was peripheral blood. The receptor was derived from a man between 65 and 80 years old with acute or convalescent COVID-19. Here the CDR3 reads CASRFGLAGTQETQYF. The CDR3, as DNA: TGTGCCAGCAGATTCGGACTAGCGGGGACCCAAGAGACCCAGTACTTC.